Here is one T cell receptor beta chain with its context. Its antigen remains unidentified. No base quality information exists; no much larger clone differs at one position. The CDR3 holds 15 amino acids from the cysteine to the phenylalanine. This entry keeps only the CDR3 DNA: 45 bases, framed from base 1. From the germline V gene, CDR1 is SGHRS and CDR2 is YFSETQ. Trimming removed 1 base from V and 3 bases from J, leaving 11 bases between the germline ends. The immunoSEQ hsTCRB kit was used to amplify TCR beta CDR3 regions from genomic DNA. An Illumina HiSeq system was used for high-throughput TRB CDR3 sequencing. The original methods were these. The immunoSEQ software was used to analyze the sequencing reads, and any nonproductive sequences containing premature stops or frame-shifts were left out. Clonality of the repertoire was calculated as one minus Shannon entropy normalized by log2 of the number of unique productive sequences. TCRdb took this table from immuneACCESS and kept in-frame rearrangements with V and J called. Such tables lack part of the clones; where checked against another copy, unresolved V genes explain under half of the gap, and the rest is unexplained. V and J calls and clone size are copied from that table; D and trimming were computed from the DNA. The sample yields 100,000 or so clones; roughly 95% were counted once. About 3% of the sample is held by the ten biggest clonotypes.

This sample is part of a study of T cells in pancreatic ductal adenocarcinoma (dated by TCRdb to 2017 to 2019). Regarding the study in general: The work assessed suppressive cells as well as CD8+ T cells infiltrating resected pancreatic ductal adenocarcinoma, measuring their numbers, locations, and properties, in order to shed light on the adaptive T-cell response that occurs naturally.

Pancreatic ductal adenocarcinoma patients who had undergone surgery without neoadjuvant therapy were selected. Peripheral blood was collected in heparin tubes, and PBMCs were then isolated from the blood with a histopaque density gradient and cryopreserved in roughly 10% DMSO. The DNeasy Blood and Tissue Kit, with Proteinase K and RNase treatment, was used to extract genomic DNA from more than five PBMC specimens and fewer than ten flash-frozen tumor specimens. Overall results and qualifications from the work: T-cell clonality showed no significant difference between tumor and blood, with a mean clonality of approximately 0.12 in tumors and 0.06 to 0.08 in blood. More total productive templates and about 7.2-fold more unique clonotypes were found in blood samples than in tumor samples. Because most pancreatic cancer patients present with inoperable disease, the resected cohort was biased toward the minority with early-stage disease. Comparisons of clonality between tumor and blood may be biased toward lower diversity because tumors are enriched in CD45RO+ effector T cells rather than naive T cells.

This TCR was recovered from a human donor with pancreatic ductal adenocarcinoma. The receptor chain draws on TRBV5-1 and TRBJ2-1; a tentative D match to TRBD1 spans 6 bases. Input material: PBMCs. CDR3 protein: CASSLQGGGYNEQFF. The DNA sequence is TGCGCCAGCAGCTTGCAAGGGGGTGGCTACAATGAGCAGTTCTTC.